This T cell receptor beta chain derives from a study of graft-versus-host responses after intestinal transplantation. On this clone: What it binds is unknown.

The assay was immunoSEQ multiplex PCR, and TCRdb's table has in-frame clones only and misses some. The repertoire includes tens of thousands of clones, over 85% of them detected once, and about 0.3% sits in the top ten. Per the germline V gene, CDR1 is LNHNV and CDR2 is YYDKDF (reference sequence). V trimming: 1 base; J trimming: 7 bases; junction bases outside the gene matches: 9. This CDR3 is 16 amino acids long. General study results and limits: Peak levels of circulating GvH clones tracked with early post-transplant HvG declines.

The sequence was collected from a human donor who received an intestinal transplant. The sample consisted of unstimulated CD4+ T cells sorted from spleen or lymph node cells, taken before intestinal transplant. The chain links TRBV15 to TRBJ1-4; TRBD1 agrees at 7 bases. CDR3 nucleotides: TGTGCCACCAGCAGAGGAAGGGGGCAACTCGGTGAAAAACTGTTTTTT. This codes for CATSRGRGQLGEKLFF.